The 26 T cell receptor beta chains given below trace back to one sample, sequenced in a study of T cells after yellow fever vaccination. TCRdb passed the 5' RACE reads through MiXCR, listing each CDR3 protein once. Of just under 600,000 distinct CDR3 sequences in the sample, approximately 15% were seen once. Sample: PBMCs, taken on the day of the yellow fever booster vaccination. The receptors were gathered from a man aged 30 to 45 who received the YFV17D yellow fever vaccine.

This clonotype appeared many times. V gene TRBV7-2 combines with J gene TRBJ2-2; no clear D gene. Trimming took 5 bases from V and 4 from J, leaving 8 bases between them. Germline assignment: CDR1 SGHTA and CDR2 FQGNSA. CDR3 length: 13 residues. The CDR3 sequence is CASSAQGTGELFF. The CDR3 DNA reads as TGTGCCAGCAGCGCCCAAGGCACCGGGGAGCTGTTTTTT.

The rearrangement uses TRBV20-1 and TRBJ2-7, with TRBD2 matching over 7 bases. The CDR3 extends over 13 amino acids. Germline lookup yields CDR1 DFQATT and CDR2 SNEGSKA (reference sequence). The ends lost 3 bases at V and 0 bases at J; junction bases unmatched: 2. This CDR3 reads CSARTSTSYEQYF. The CDR3 region has the DNA TGCAGTGCTAGGACTAGCACCTCCTACGAGCAGTACTTC.

The chain employs TRBV20-1 and TRBJ2-7, with D possibly being TRBD2 (5 bases). The CDR3 contains 16 residues. Germline V gene sequence: CDR1 DFQATT, CDR2 SNEGSKA (reference sequence). V lost 2 bases to trimming and J lost 3 bases, with 20 bases between them. CDR3 DNA: TGCAGTGCTAGAATTCTTAACCGGGGTTCCAACTACGAGCAGTACTTC. Amino acids: CSARILNRGSNYEQYF.

The chain employs TRBV10-3 and TRBJ2-7, with 7 bases fitting TRBD1. This CDR3 comprises 14 residues. Germline values: CDR1 ENHRY, CDR2 SYGVKD. V trimming: 3 bases; J trimming: 7 bases; junction bases outside the gene matches: 9. The CDR3 is CAISDGQDLVEQYF. For the CDR3, the DNA is TGTGCCATCAGTGATGGACAGGACTTGGTGGAGCAGTACTTC.

The chain combines TRBV15 with TRBJ1-5, with D unclear. Trimming left V 3 bases short and J 4 bases short, with 4 bases between. Germline values: CDR1 LNHNV, CDR2 YYDKDF (reference sequence). The length of the CDR3 is 12 residues. Written as DNA, the CDR3 is TGTGCCACCAGCAGTGGTAATCAGCCCCAGCATTTT. This encodes CATSSGNQPQHF.

This chain uses TRBV20-1 with TRBJ2-7, with TRBD1 matching 10 bases. Germline loops: CDR1 DFQATT, CDR2 SNEGSKA (reference sequence). The V gene end was trimmed by 6 bases and the J gene end by 5 bases; junction bases not matched to a gene: 7. This CDR3 region has 13 residues. The chain's CDR3 is CSAGTGAYDEQYF. The CDR3 DNA follows: TGCAGTGCCGGGACAGGGGCGTATGACGAGCAGTACTTC.

The chain uses TRBV12-3 or TRBV12-4 and TRBJ2-7; 9 bases fit TRBD2. The CDR3 has 14 residues. V was clipped by 4 bases and J by 7 bases; unmatched bases: 8. The CDR3 sequence is CASSSYSGSVEQYF. The CDR3 DNA follows: TGTGCCAGCAGTTCCTATAGCGGGAGTGTAGAGCAGTACTTC.

J is TRBJ2-2 and V is TRBV2; TRBD1 aligns across 7 bases. With V trimmed by 6 bases and J by 6 bases, 4 bases remained unmatched. The CDR3 covers 13 residues. Germline loops: CDR1 SNHLY, CDR2 FYNNEI. CDR3 nucleotide sequence: TGTGCCAGCAGATCTGACAGGGCCGGGGAGCTGTTTTTT. Amino acid sequence: CASRSDRAGELFF.

This clonotype was observed many times. The CDR3 loop is CASSQRLDVNEQFF. The CDR3 nucleotides are TGCGCCAGCAGCCAACGACTGGACGTCAATGAGCAGTTCTTC. The chain employs TRBV4-1 and TRBJ2-1; unclear D gene. V was clipped by 2 bases and J by 6 bases, with 11 bases between them. The V gene's germline CDR1 is MGHRA and CDR2 YSYEKL. The CDR3 covers 14 residues.

The gene calls are TRBV4-1 and TRBJ2-3, with D hard to call. In germline, CDR1 is MGHRA, CDR2 YSYEKL. Trimming shortened V by 4 bases and J by 0 bases, and 11 bases separated the two germline ends. The CDR3 extends over 15 amino acids. The CDR3 DNA sequence: TGCGCCAGCAGCCCCCTAATGGCTAGCACAGATACGCAGTATTTT. This sequence encodes CASSPLMASTDTQYF.

This clonotype was seen more than once but under ten times. The chain uses TRBV30 and TRBJ1-1; D uncertain. V was clipped by 0 bases and J by 11 bases, with 19 bases between them. CDR3 length: 14 amino acids. Looked up from germline, CDR1 is GTSNPN and CDR2 is SVGIG (reference sequence). The CDR3 DNA is TGTGCCTGGAGTGTAACAGCAGACCCGCGCGGGGCTTTCTTT. This gives the protein CAWSVTADPRGAFF.

Only a few counts were recorded for this clonotype. CDR3 region: CASSLSLGLGGQETQYF. Here the CDR3 DNA reads TGTGCCAGCAGTTTAAGCCTCGGACTAGGGGGCCAAGAGACCCAGTACTTC. J is TRBJ2-5 and V is TRBV28; D may be TRBD2 (7 bases). CDR3 size: 17 residues. The germline gives CDR1 MDHEN, CDR2 SYDVKM. V was clipped by 2 bases and J by 1 base, with 17 bases between them.

The chain uses TRBV12-3 or TRBV12-4 and TRBJ1-1, with no clear D. The CDR3 has 12 residues. The V end lost 5 bases, the J end lost 7 bases, and 11 bases lay between the germline ends. CDR3 in amino acids: CASSPRSLEAFF. The CDR3 DNA reads TGTGCCAGCAGTCCTCGAAGTCTTGAAGCTTTCTTT.

This clonotype was seen only a few times. This chain uses TRBV3-1 with TRBJ1-2; D may be TRBD1 (5 bases). The CDR3 runs to 13 residues. V lost 0 bases and J lost 8, with 10 bases in between. In germline, CDR1 is LGHDT, CDR2 YNNKEL (reference sequence). CDR3 amino acids: CASSQDPRAGYTF. The CDR3 DNA sequence: TGTGCCAGCAGCCAAGACCCCAGGGCCGGCTACACCTTC.

This clonotype was picked up a small number of times. A read error is likely, as this CDR3 ends without the conserved phenylalanine or tryptophan. The genes are TRBV7-9 and TRBJ2-1; 7 bases match TRBD1. Looked up from germline, CDR1 is SEHNR and CDR2 is FQNEAQ (reference sequence). The CDR3 spans 16 residues. Trimming took 4 bases from V and 4 from J; bases not matched to a gene: 10. CDR3: CASSYERGLGYNEQFS. CDR3 nucleotide sequence: TGTGCCAGCAGCTACGAAAGGGGGCTGGGATACAATGAGCAGTTCTCC.

This sequence joins TRBV5-5 and TRBJ2-3; D remains unclear. Per germline, CDR1 SGHKS and CDR2 YYEKEE (reference sequence). This CDR3 spans 18 amino acids. V lost 0 bases and J lost 0, with 17 bases in between. The CDR3 nucleotides read TGTGCCAGCAGCTTGGGTTACACCCCGCAAGCTAGCACAGATACGCAGTATTTT. Translating gives CASSLGYTPQASTDTQYF. Drawing the rest from reference TRBV5-5 and TRBJ2-3, the complete variable domain is DAGVTQSPTHLIKTRGQQVTLRCSPISGHKSVSWYQQVLGQGPQFIFQYYEKEERGRGNFPDRFSARQFPNYSSELNVNALLLGDSALYLCASSLGYTPQASTDTQYFGPGTRLTVL.

Many counts were recorded for this clonotype. The genes are TRBV7-2 and TRBJ2-7; 7 nucleotides agree with TRBD1. Germline-derived CDR1 and CDR2 are SGHTA and FQGNSA. With 6 bases clipped from V and 2 bases from J, the junction kept 4 bases outside the gene matches. The CDR3 totals 13 residues. CDR3 in amino acids: CASSFQGAYEQYF. In DNA, the CDR3 is TGTGCCAGCAGTTTCCAGGGGGCCTACGAGCAGTACTTC.

This chain links TRBV21-1 with TRBJ2-5; the table assigns TRBD1, which was not confirmed against the DNA. TRBV21-1 is designated a pseudogene. The CDR3 has 15 amino acids. In DNA form, the CDR3 reads TGTGCCAGCAGCAAAGGGGACAGGGTTGGAGAGACCCAGTACTTC. Translated, it gives CASSKGDRVGETQYF.

The chain has TRBV28 and TRBJ1-1; D is possibly TRBD1 (5 bases). This CDR3 has 13 amino acids. The V end was cut by 5 bases, the J end by 6 bases, with 13 bases between. Per the germline V gene, CDR1 is MDHEN and CDR2 is SYDVKM. CDR3 loop: CASSVQVVPEAFF. CDR3 DNA: TGTGCCAGCAGTGTACAGGTGGTGCCTGAAGCTTTCTTT.

This clonotype showed up many times. The chain couples TRBV5-1 to TRBJ2-7; TRBD1 matches 10 bases. The ends lost 2 bases at V and 3 bases at J; junction bases unmatched: 5. Germline V gives CDR1 SGHRS, CDR2 YFSETQ. This CDR3 region has 15 residues. The CDR3 reads CASSFQRDRGYEQYF. CDR3 DNA: TGCGCCAGCAGCTTTCAACGGGACAGGGGCTACGAGCAGTACTTC.

The sample holds many counts of this clonotype. The chain links TRBV20-1 to TRBJ1-6; unclear D gene. CDR3 length: 15 residues. Trimming cost V 0 bases and J 3 bases, with 9 bases left between them. Germline V CDR1 and CDR2: DFQATT, SNEGSKA (reference sequence). The CDR3 DNA is TGCAGTGCTAGAGATATTTACGGCTATAATTCACCCCTCCACTTT. Protein product: CSARDIYGYNSPLHF.

This clonotype was picked up a small number of times. The chain links TRBV11-2 to TRBJ1-1; no clear D. The germline gives CDR1 SGHAT, CDR2 FQNNGV. The CDR3 loop spans 11 amino acids. Trimming took off 2 bases at V and 11 bases at J, with 9 bases between the two ends. CDR3 nucleotides: TGTGCCAGCAGCTTACGATATAGGGCTTTCTTT. As protein: CASSLRYRAFF. Supplemented by reference TRBV11-2 and TRBJ1-1, the full variable domain reads EAGVAQSPRYKIIEKRQSVAFWCNPISGHATLYWYQQILGQGPKLLIQFQNNGVVDDSQLPKDRFSAERLKGVDSTLKIQPAKLEDSAVYLCASSLRYRAFFGQGTRLTVV.

In its sample, this clonotype was seen a few times. The chain couples TRBV5-1 to TRBJ2-2, with 9 bases matching TRBD1. V was pared by 3 bases and J by 3 bases, with 3 bases of the junction left unmatched. The CDR3 covers 15 residues. The germline V gene has CDR1 SGHRS and CDR2 YFSETQ. CDR3 nucleotides: TGCGCCAGCAGCTCACAGGGGGCGGACACCGGGGAGCTGTTTTTT. The encoded protein is CASSSQGADTGELFF.

The genes are TRBV9 and TRBJ2-1; unclear D gene. The V end lost 0 bases, the J end lost 6 bases, and 7 bases lay between the germline ends. The CDR3 has 13 amino acids. Germline CDR1 is SGDLS and CDR2 is YYNGEE. CDR3 sequence reads: CASSVGSTNEQFF. CDR3 bases: TGTGCCAGCAGCGTAGGTTCCACCAATGAGCAGTTCTTC.

This clonotype was counted a few times. The rearrangement links TRBV15 to TRBJ2-1; D not resolved. V lost 9 bases and J lost 4, with 10 bases in between. This CDR3 has 12 amino acids. Germline V gene sequence: CDR1 LNHNV, CDR2 YYDKDF (reference sequence). CDR3 residues: CATSVGYNEQFF. The CDR3 DNA follows: TGTGCCACTTCCGTCGGGTACAATGAGCAGTTCTTC.

This clonotype was found a few times. The chain has TRBV7-8 and TRBJ1-2, with D possibly being TRBD1 (5 bases). The CDR3 has 16 amino acids. V shed 0 bases and J shed 4 bases, with 15 bases lying between them. CDR1 is SGHVS, CDR2 FQNEAQ, per germline. The CDR3 DNA is TGTGCCAGCAGCTTAGCCGGTCAGGGAGGTATCTATGGCTACACCTTC. The encoded protein is CASSLAGQGGIYGYTF.